This T cell receptor (beta chain) originates from a study of regulatory T cells in long-lasting Graves disease. General study findings and limits: Graves' patients with persistent disease showed TCR diversity lower than patients newly diagnosed. Relative to new patients (roughly 970), persistent patients exhibited greater sharing of public clonotypes (around 3,000).

As regards this clonotype: What it binds is not known.

The time point here: persistent/refractory GD, antithyroid drugs over 5 years with positive TRAb. With RNA extracted from PBMCs as input, the TCR library was made. V lost 1 base and J lost 0, with 10 bases in between. The CDR3 contains 15 residues. Germline-derived CDR1 and CDR2 are LGHNA and YSLEER. Construction of the TCR beta libraries employed iRepertoire HTBI primers in conjunction with Arm-PCR of CDR3 regions. TCRdb re-called the multiplex PCR reads through MiXCR, storing one row per CDR3 protein. Found here are around 430,000 distinct CDR3 sequences, around a fifth of them singletons; the top ten hold roughly 13%.

The sample in question was peripheral blood mononuclear cells (PBMCs), obtained when the disease was refractory, from a patient treated with antithyroid drugs. This receptor was obtained from a female donor with Graves disease. V usage is TRBV4-3 and J usage is TRBJ2-7; possible D gene TRBD1, 6 bases. CDR3 DNA: TGCGCCAGCAGCCAAGGCTACAGGGCCTCCTACGAGCAGTACTTC. Translating it yields CASSQGYRASYEQYF.